This T cell receptor (beta chain) comes out of a study of cytomegalovirus exposure and HLA in healthy donors. The PCR contained 60 Vbeta and 13 Jbeta primers. The repertoire was sequenced with immunoSEQ multiplex PCR; TCRdb's copy has only in-frame clones and lacks some. The table includes approximately 150,000 clones, about 80% detected once. The CDR3 loop spans 15 amino acids. Germline CDR1 and CDR2: SGHNT and YYREEE (reference sequence). V was clipped by 3 bases and J by 7 bases; unmatched bases: 4. This TCR derives from a woman in her forties in good health and CMV-seronegative. The chain is built from TRBV5-4 and TRBJ2-2; 12 bases agree with TRBD1. Sequencing used PBMCs. The DNA of the CDR3 is TGTGCCAGCAGCTCGGGACAGGGGGCGATCGGGGAGCTGTTTTTT. This codes for CASSSGQGAIGELFF.